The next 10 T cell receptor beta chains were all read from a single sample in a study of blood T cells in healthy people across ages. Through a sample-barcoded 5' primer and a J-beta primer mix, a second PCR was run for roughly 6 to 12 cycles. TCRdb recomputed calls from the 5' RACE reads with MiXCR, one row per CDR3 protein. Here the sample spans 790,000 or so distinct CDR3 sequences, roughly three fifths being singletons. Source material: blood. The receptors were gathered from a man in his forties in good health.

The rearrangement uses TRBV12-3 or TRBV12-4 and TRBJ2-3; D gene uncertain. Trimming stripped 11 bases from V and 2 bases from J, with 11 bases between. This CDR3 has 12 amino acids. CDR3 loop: CASKGPTDTQYF. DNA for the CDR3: TGTGCCTCCAAAGGCCCCACAGATACGCAGTATTTT.

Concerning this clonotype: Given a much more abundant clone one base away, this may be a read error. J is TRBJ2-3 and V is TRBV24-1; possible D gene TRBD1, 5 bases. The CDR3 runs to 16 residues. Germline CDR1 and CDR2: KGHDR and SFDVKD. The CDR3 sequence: CATSDLYRDRTGTQYF. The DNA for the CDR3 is TGTGCCACCAGTGATTTGTACAGAGACCGCACAGGTACGCAGTATTTT.

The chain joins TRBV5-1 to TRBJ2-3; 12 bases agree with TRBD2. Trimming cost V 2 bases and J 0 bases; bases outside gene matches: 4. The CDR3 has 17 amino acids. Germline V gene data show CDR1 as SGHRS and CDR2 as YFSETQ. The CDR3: CASSLRLAGVSTDTQYF. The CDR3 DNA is TGCGCCAGCAGCTTAAGACTAGCGGGAGTGAGCACAGATACGCAGTATTTT.

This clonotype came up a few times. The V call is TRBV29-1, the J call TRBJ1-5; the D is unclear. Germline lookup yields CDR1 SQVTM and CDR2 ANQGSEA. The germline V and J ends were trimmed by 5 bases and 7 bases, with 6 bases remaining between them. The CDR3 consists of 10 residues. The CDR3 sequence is CSVLKQPQHF. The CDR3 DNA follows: TGCAGCGTTCTGAAACAGCCCCAGCATTTT.

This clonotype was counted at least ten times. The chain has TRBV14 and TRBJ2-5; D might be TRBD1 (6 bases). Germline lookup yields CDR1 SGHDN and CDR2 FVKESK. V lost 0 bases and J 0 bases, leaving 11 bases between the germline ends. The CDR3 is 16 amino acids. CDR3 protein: CASSQDTGNYQETQYF. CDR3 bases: TGTGCCAGCAGCCAAGATACAGGGAACTACCAAGAGACCCAGTACTTC.

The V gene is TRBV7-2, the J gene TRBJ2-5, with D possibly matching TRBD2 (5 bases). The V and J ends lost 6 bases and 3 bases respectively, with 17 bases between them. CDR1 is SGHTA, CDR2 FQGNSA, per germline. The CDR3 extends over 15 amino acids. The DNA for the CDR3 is TGTGCCAGCAGAGTTGACGGGGTGGCGAAAGAGACCCAGTACTTC. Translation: CASRVDGVAKETQYF.

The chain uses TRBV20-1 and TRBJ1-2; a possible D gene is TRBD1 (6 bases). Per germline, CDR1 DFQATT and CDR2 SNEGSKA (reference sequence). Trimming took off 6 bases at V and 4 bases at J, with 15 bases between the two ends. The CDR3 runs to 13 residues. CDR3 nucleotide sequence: TGCAGTGCCCGTGGACAGCCACCCTATGGCTACACCTTC. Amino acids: CSARGQPPYGYTF.

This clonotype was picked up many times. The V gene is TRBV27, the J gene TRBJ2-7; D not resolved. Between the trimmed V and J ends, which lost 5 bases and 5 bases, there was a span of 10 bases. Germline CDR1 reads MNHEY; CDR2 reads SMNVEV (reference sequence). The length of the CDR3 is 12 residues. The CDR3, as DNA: TGTGCCAGCAGTCCCTCCGTCCACGAGCAGTACTTC. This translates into CASSPSVHEQYF.

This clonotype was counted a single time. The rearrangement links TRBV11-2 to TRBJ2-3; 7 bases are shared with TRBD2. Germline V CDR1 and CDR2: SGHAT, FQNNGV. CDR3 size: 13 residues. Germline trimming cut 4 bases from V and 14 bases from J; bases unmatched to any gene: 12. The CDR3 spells CASSSGLLHRAYF. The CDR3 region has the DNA TGTGCCAGCAGCTCGGGACTACTCCACCGTGCGTATTTT. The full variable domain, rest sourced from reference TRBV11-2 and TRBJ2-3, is EAGVAQSPRYKIIEKRQSVAFWCNPISGHATLYWYQQILGQGPKLLIQFQNNGVVDDSQLPKDRFSAERLKGVDSTLKIQPAKLEDSAVYLCASSSGLLHRAYFGPGTRLTVL.

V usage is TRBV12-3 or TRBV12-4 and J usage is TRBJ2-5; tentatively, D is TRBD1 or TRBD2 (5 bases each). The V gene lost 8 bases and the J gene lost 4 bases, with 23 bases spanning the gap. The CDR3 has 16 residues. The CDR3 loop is CASGARGQGSGETQYF. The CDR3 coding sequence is TGTGCCAGCGGAGCTCGAGGGCAGGGAAGTGGAGAGACCCAGTACTTC.